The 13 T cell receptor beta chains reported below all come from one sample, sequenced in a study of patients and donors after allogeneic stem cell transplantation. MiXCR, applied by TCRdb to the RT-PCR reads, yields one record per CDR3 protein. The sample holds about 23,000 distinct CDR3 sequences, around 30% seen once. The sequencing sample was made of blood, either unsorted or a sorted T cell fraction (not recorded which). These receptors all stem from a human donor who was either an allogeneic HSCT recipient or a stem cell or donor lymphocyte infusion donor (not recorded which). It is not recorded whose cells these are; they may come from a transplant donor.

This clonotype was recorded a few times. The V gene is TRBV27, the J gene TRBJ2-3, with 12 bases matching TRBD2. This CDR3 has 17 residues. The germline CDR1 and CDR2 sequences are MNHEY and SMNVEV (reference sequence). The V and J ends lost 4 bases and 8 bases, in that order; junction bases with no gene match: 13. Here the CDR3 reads CASSSPLAGGPAGTQYF. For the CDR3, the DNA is TGTGCCAGCAGTTCGCCACTAGCGGGGGGTCCCGCCGGTACGCAGTATTTT.

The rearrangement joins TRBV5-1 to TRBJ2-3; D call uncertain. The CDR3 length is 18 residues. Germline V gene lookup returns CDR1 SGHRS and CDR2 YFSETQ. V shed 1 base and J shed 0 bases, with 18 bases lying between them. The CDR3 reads CASSLTPSRGTSTDTQYF. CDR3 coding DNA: TGCGCCAGCAGCTTGACTCCGTCGCGCGGAACTAGCACAGATACGCAGTATTTT.

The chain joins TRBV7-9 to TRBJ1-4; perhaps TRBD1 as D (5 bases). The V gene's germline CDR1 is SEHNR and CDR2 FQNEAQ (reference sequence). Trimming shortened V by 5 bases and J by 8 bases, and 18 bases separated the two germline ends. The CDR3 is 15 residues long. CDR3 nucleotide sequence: TGTGCCAGCAGCCGGGGCCGAGGGGCGGACGAAAAACTGTTTTTT. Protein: CASSRGRGADEKLFF.

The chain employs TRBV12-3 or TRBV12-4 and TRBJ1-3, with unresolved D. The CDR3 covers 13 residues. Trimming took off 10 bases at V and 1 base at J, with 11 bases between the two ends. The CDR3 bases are TGTGCCACCCAAAAACTGTCTGGAAACACCATATATTTT. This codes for CATQKLSGNTIYF.

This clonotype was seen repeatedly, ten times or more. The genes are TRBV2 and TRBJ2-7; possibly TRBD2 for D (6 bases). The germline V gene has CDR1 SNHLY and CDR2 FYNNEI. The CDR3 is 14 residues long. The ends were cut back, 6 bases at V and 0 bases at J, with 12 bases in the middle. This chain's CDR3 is CASRKDGSSYEQYF. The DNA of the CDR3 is TGTGCCAGCAGGAAGGACGGGAGCTCCTACGAGCAGTACTTC.

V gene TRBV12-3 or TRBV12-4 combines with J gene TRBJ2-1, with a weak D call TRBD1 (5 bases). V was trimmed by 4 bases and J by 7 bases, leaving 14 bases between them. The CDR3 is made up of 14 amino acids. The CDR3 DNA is TGTGCCAGCAGTTCCCCCCGCCCAGGGAATGAGCAGTTCTTC. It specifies CASSSPRPGNEQFF.

The CDR3 loop is CATSRDQGLEAFF. In DNA, the CDR3 is TGTGCCACCAGCAGAGATCAGGGGCTTGAAGCTTTCTTT. The chain is built from TRBV15 and TRBJ1-1, with D possibly matching TRBD1 (6 bases). Trimming pared 0 bases from V and 7 bases from J, leaving 9 bases between. This CDR3 has 13 amino acids. Looked up from germline, CDR1 is LNHNV and CDR2 is YYDKDF (reference sequence).

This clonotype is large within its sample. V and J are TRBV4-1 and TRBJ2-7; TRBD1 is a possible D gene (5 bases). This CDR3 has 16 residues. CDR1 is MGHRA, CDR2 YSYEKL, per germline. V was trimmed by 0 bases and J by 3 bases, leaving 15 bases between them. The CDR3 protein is CASSQDPGRANYEQYF. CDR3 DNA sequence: TGCGCCAGCAGCCAAGATCCAGGCAGGGCCAACTACGAGCAGTACTTC.

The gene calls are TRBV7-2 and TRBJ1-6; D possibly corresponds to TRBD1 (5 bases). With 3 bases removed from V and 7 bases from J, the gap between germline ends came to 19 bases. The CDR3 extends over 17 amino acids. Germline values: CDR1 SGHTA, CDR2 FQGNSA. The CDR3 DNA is TGTGCCAGCAGCTTTATTGGGGGTATCATGAGGAATTCACCCCTCCACTTT. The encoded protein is CASSFIGGIMRNSPLHF. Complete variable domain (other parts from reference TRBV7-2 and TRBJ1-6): GAGVSQSPSNKVTEKGKDVELRCDPISGHTALYWYRQSLGQGLEFLIYFQGNSAPDKSGLPSDRFSAERTGGSVSTLTIQRTQQEDSAVYLCASSFIGGIMRNSPLHFGNGTRLTVT.

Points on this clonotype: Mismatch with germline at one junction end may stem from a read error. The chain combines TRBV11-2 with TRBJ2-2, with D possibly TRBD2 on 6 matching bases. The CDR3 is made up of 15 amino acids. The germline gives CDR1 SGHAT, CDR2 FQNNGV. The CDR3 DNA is TGTGCCAGCAGCTTAGCCCTAGCGAACACCCGGGAGCTGTTTTTT. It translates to CASSLALANTRELFF.

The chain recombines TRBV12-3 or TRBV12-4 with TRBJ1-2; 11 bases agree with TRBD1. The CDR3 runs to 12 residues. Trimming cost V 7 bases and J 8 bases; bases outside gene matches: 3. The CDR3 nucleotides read TGTGCCAGCACCCGGACAGGGGGCGGCTACACCTTC. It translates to CASTRTGGGYTF.

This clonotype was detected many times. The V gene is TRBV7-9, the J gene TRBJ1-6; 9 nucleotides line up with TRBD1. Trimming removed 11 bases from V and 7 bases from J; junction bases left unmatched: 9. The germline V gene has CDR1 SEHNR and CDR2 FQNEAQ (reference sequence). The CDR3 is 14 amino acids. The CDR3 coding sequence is TGTGCCGGTAGCCTGGGGACAGGGAATTCACCCCTCCACTTT. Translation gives CAGSLGTGNSPLHF.

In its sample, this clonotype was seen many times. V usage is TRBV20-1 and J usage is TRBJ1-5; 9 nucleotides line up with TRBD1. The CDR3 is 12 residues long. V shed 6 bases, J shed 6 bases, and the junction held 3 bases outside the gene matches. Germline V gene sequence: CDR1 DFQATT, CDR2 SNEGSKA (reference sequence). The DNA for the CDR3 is TGCAGTGCCAGACAGGGGGGTCAGCCCCAGCATTTT. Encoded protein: CSARQGGQPQHF.